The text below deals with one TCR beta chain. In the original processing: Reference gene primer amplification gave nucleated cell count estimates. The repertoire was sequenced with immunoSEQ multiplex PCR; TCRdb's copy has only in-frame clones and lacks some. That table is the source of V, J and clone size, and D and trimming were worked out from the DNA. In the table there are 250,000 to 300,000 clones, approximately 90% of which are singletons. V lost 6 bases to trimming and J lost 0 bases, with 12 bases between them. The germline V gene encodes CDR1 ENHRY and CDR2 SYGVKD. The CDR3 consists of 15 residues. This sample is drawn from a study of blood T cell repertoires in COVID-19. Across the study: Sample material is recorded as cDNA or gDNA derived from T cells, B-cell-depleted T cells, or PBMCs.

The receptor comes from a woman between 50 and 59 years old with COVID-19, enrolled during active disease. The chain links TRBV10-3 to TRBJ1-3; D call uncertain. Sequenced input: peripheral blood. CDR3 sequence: CAISPPLTSGNTIYF. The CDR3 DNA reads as TGTGCCATCAGCCCCCCACTCACCTCTGGAAACACCATATATTTT.